These 25 T cell receptor beta chains originate from one sample sequenced in a study of blood T cell repertoires in COVID-19. The protocol was immunoSEQ multiplex PCR, while the TCRdb copy is restricted to in-frame clones and leaves out a portion. Here the sample spans approximately 65,000 clones, about 86% being singletons. Sequenced input: peripheral blood. These receptors were taken from a middle-aged man with acute or convalescent COVID-19.

J is TRBJ2-3 and V is TRBV11-2; D is uncertain. Germline CDR1 reads SGHAT; CDR2 reads FQNNGV. This CDR3 is built from 10 residues. The germline V and J ends were trimmed by 6 bases and 9 bases, with 7 bases remaining between them. The CDR3, as DNA: TGTGCCAGCAGGGGCCCCACGCAGTATTTT. This sequence encodes CASRGPTQYF.

Only a few counts were recorded for this clone. V is TRBV6-2 or TRBV6-3 and J is TRBJ1-5, with 7 bases aligning to TRBD1. The CDR3 is 15 residues long. Germline loops: CDR1 MNHEY, CDR2 SVGEGT. After removal of 6 bases from V and 2 bases from J, the junction contained 7 bases not matched to a gene. The CDR3 DNA sequence: TGTGCCAGCAGATACCGACAGGGCGGCAATCAGCCCCAGCATTTT. Encoded protein: CASRYRQGGNQPQHF.

CDR3 sequence: CASSVLAGAHTDTQYF. The CDR3 region has the DNA TGCGCCAGCAGCGTATTAGCGGGGGCCCACACAGATACGCAGTATTTT. The V gene is TRBV5-1, the J gene TRBJ2-3; TRBD2 matches at 9 bases. The trim removed 4 bases at V and 2 bases at J, leaving 8 bases unmatched. The CDR3 covers 16 residues. Germline loops: CDR1 SGHRS, CDR2 YFSETQ.

V is TRBV10-1 and J is TRBJ2-1; the match to TRBD2 covers 12 bases. Germline CDR1 is WNHNN and CDR2 is SYGVQD (reference sequence). V lost 4 bases to trimming and J lost 2 bases; unmatched junction nucleotides: 0. There are 15 residues in the CDR3. CDR3 nucleotide sequence: TGCGCCAGCAGTGGGACTAGCGGGGCCTACAATGAGCAGTTCTTC. Translation: CASSGTSGAYNEQFF.

The chain is built from TRBV7-3 and TRBJ2-2; 11 nucleotides line up with TRBD2. V gave up 2 bases and J gave up 0 bases; unmatched junction bases: 5. CDR1 is SGHTA and CDR2 is FQGTGA in the germline V gene. This CDR3 spans 18 amino acids. The CDR3 loop reads CASSLLAGGPTNTGELFF. CDR3 DNA: TGTGCCAGCAGCTTACTAGCGGGGGGACCTACGAACACCGGGGAGCTGTTTTTT.

The chain combines TRBV5-1 with TRBJ1-2, with 10 bases identical to TRBD1. Germline lookup yields CDR1 SGHRS and CDR2 YFSETQ. The V segment lost 0 bases and the J segment 1 base; nucleotides outside the gene matches: 6. The CDR3 runs to 17 residues. CDR3 DNA: TGCGCCAGCAGCTTGGACCCGGGACAGGGGTTTAACTATGGCTACACCTTC. As protein: CASSLDPGQGFNYGYTF.

V and J are TRBV3-1 (or the pseudogene TRBV3-2) and TRBJ1-2; TRBD1 matches at 9 bases. Germline values: CDR1 LGHDT, CDR2 YNNKEL (reference sequence). V dropped 4 bases and J dropped 1; count of bases not matched to a gene: 10. The CDR3 covers 17 residues. The CDR3 loop is CASSLDPGQGFNYGYTF. CDR3 DNA: TGTGCCAGCAGCCTCGATCCGGGACAGGGCTTTAACTATGGCTACACCTTC.

The V call is TRBV24-1, the J call TRBJ2-2; 12 positions agree with TRBD1. CDR3 size: 17 residues. Germline V lookup: CDR1 KGHDR, CDR2 SFDVKD. V was clipped by 2 bases and J by 4 bases; unmatched bases: 4. The CDR3 region is CATSDSGGQGATGELFF. In DNA form, the CDR3 reads TGTGCCACCAGTGATTCCGGGGGACAGGGGGCCACCGGGGAGCTGTTTTTT.

The V gene is TRBV10-3, the J gene TRBJ1-1, with 7 nucleotides matching TRBD1. In germline, CDR1 is ENHRY, CDR2 SYGVKD. V was clipped by 3 bases and J by 11 bases; unmatched bases: 15. This CDR3 has 15 residues. The CDR3 spells CAISDRDSGLNAAFF. The CDR3 DNA sequence: TGTGCCATCAGTGACCGGGACAGTGGTTTAAATGCGGCTTTCTTT.

The J gene is TRBJ1-5, the V gene TRBV6-1; TRBD1 matches 7 bases. This CDR3 spans 16 amino acids. The ends lost 0 bases at V and 4 bases at J; junction bases unmatched: 6. From germline, CDR1 is MNHNS and CDR2 SASEGT. CDR3 loop: CASSEAVRGRNQPQHF. The CDR3 DNA sequence: TGTGCCAGCAGTGAAGCAGTGAGGGGGCGTAATCAGCCCCAGCATTTT.

The V gene is TRBV2, the J gene TRBJ1-1, with 7 bases matching TRBD1. CDR3 size: 15 residues. V trimming: 9 bases; J trimming: 4 bases; junction bases outside the gene matches: 14. CDR1 and CDR2 from the germline V gene are SNHLY and FYNNEI. CDR3 sequence reads: CASKTGSEVGTEAFF. CDR3 bases: TGTGCCAGTAAGACAGGGAGTGAGGTAGGCACTGAAGCTTTCTTT.

J is TRBJ1-5 and V is TRBV12-3 or TRBV12-4; D remains unclear. Deletions cut 6 bases from V and 4 bases from J, with 4 bases between. The CDR3 spans 11 residues. The CDR3 is CASSYNQPQHF. The DNA for the CDR3 is TGTGCCAGCAGCTATAATCAGCCCCAGCATTTT.

The gene calls are TRBV6-5 and TRBJ1-6, with 9 bases identical to TRBD1. Germline CDR1 reads MNHEY; CDR2 reads SVGAGI. The junction had 9 bases not matched to a gene; V was cut back by 2 bases and J by 10 bases. CDR3 length: 16 amino acids. DNA of the CDR3: TGTGCCAGCAGTTACGGTAGGGGGACAGGGTCATCACCCCTCCACTTT. This codes for CASSYGRGTGSSPLHF.

J is TRBJ1-4 and V is TRBV18, with 11 nucleotides matching TRBD1. The V gene's germline CDR1 is KGHSH and CDR2 LQKENI. J lost 6 bases, V lost 4 bases, and 1 base had no gene match. The CDR3 is 14 residues long. The CDR3 region is CASSRGQGDEKLFF. CDR3 DNA: TGTGCCAGCTCACGGGGACAGGGGGATGAAAAACTGTTTTTT.

The V call is TRBV19, the J call TRBJ1-5, with D perhaps TRBD1 (6 bases). This CDR3 has 12 residues. CDR1 and CDR2 from the germline V gene are LNHDA and SQIVND (reference sequence). V lost 8 bases, J lost 3 bases, and 8 bases lay in between. CDR3 in DNA: TGTGCCAGTCGGGACATCAATCAGCCCCAGCATTTT. This gives the protein CASRDINQPQHF.

This clone has only one observation. This chain joins TRBV3-1 (or the pseudogene TRBV3-2) and TRBJ1-1; no firm D call. Germline V gene lookup returns CDR1 LGHDT and CDR2 YNNKEL (reference sequence). Trimming stripped 0 bases from V and 1 base from J, with 12 bases between. The CDR3 runs to 16 residues. The CDR3 nucleotides are TGTGCCAGCAGCCAAGATCGAATATCAGGGAACACTGAAGCTTTCTTT. Translated: CASSQDRISGNTEAFF.

V gene TRBV30 combines with J gene TRBJ1-2, with 9 bases fitting TRBD1. This CDR3 comprises 14 residues. The V and J ends lost 6 bases and 9 bases, in that order; junction bases with no gene match: 14. Germline CDR1 is GTSNPN and CDR2 is SVGIG (reference sequence). CDR3 in DNA: TGTGCCTGCTTACGCCTGGGACAGGGCTGGAGCTACACCTTC. It is translated as CACLRLGQGWSYTF.

V gene TRBV6-5 combines with J gene TRBJ1-2; D gene uncertain. The V end was cut by 0 bases, the J end by 6 bases, with 11 bases between. Looked up from germline, CDR1 is MNHEY and CDR2 is SVGAGI. This CDR3 is 14 amino acids long. Here the CDR3 reads CASSYSGVGDGYTF. The CDR3 nucleotides are TGTGCCAGCAGTTACTCTGGGGTCGGGGATGGCTACACCTTC.

The chain couples TRBV29-1 to TRBJ2-1; 7 nucleotides align to TRBD1. The J segment lost 1 base and the V segment lost 8 bases, leaving 5 bases of the junction unmatched. The germline CDR1 and CDR2 sequences are SQVTM and ANQGSEA. The CDR3 extends over 13 amino acids. The CDR3 sequence is CSCTGESYNEQFF. Here the CDR3 DNA reads TGCAGCTGCACAGGGGAATCCTACAATGAGCAGTTCTTC.

The chain links TRBV2 to TRBJ2-5; tentatively, D is TRBD2 (5 bases). CDR1 and CDR2 (germline): SNHLY, FYNNEI. The CDR3 extends over 16 amino acids. V was clipped by 5 bases and J by 1 base, with 17 bases between them. Written as DNA, the CDR3 is TGTGCCAGCAGTCGCCGGACTTCGATGGGCCAAGAGACCCAGTACTTC. Its protein is CASSRRTSMGQETQYF.

V usage is TRBV4-1 and J usage is TRBJ1-5, with 10 positions matching TRBD1. Trimming took 0 bases from V and 7 from J; bases not matched to a gene: 3. The CDR3 is 15 residues long. Germline assignment: CDR1 MGHRA and CDR2 YSYEKL. The CDR3 here is CASSQEGTGAQPQHF. CDR3 sequence (DNA): TGCGCCAGCAGCCAAGAGGGGACAGGGGCGCAGCCCCAGCATTTT.

The chain uses TRBV5-1 and TRBJ2-1; D gene ambiguous. CDR1 is SGHRS, CDR2 YFSETQ, per germline. V gave up 0 bases and J gave up 2 bases, with 9 bases separating them. The CDR3 has 15 amino acids. The CDR3: CASSLASQTYNEQFF. For the CDR3, the DNA is TGCGCCAGCAGCTTGGCCTCACAGACCTACAATGAGCAGTTCTTC.

This clone has a single count. V usage is TRBV6-5 and J usage is TRBJ2-5, with TRBD1 matching 9 bases. The CDR3 has 15 residues. Germline V gene sequence: CDR1 MNHEY, CDR2 SVGAGI. V trimming: 3 bases; J trimming: 4 bases; junction bases outside the gene matches: 6. The CDR3 sequence: CASSYDRGGPETQYF. DNA of the CDR3: TGTGCCAGCAGTTATGACAGGGGGGGTCCAGAGACCCAGTACTTC.

The chain carries TRBV4-1 and TRBJ1-6, with TRBD1 identical over 7 bases. The CDR3 sequence is 15 residues long. J lost 13 bases, V lost 4 bases, and 13 bases had no gene match. Germline CDR1 is MGHRA and CDR2 is YSYEKL. The CDR3: CASSPHRDSPYPLHF. DNA of the CDR3: TGCGCCAGCAGCCCACACCGGGACAGTCCATACCCCCTCCACTTT.

This chain's CDR3 is CASSVSPGGQETQYF. The DNA for the CDR3 is TGTGCCAGCAGCGTATCCCCCGGGGGGCAAGAGACCCAGTACTTC. The genes are TRBV9 and TRBJ2-5; 7 positions match TRBD2. With V trimmed by 1 base and J by 2 bases, 5 bases remained unmatched. There are 15 residues in the CDR3. Germline values: CDR1 SGDLS, CDR2 YYNGEE.